The T cell receptor beta chain described here comes from a study of cytomegalovirus exposure and HLA in healthy donors. Primers for the PCR totalled 60 Vbeta and 13 Jbeta. Profiled with immunoSEQ multiplex PCR; TCRdb holds only in-frame clones, not every one. The sample includes approximately 100,000 clones, 60% to 80% of them seen just once. Unmatched junction bases numbered 6, after V lost 5 bases and J lost 5 bases. Per germline, CDR1 MGHDK and CDR2 SYGVNS. This CDR3 spans 14 amino acids. The study's findings and limits: Researchers catalogued 160 or so TCR beta chains as cytomegalovirus-associated.

With regard to this clone: The antigen remains unidentified.

Everyone who donated was a healthy bone marrow donor. This TCR came from a boy aged 10-17 years in good health and CMV-seronegative. Sequenced sample: PBMCs. This rearrangement joins TRBV25-1 to TRBJ1-1; TRBD1 aligns across 9 bases. CDR3 sequence reads: CASSTTGGRTEAFF. The DNA for the CDR3 is TGTGCCAGCAGTACGACAGGGGGTAGAACTGAAGCTTTCTTT.